This TCR beta chain was obtained from a study of T cell responses to AZD1222 COVID-19 vaccine. Clones were sequenced by immunoSEQ multiplex PCR, and TCRdb holds only the in-frame ones, with some missing. The table has roughly 100,000 clones, more than 75% seen once; the top ten hold 16%. The CDR3 sequence is 13 residues long. V gave up 3 bases and J gave up 8 bases; unmatched junction bases: 6. Germline-derived CDR1 and CDR2 are GTSNPN and SVGIG (reference sequence). The gene calls are TRBV30 and TRBJ1-2, with 10 bases matching TRBD1. Sequenced material: peripheral blood, taken on day 0 of AZD1222 vaccination. The TCR sequence derives from an adult in good health. The CDR3 sequence: CAWSGTGDLGYTF. The CDR3, as DNA: TGTGCCTGGAGCGGGACAGGGGATTTGGGCTACACCTTC.